This T cell receptor beta chain is from a study of shared clonotypes between healthy human individuals. Background on the study: The study used three CD4 naive, three CD4 memory, two CD8 naive and one CD8 memory plate per donor.

CD4+ cell separation produced CD45RA+ naive and CD45RA-negative memory subsets. The CDR3 covers 12 residues. In germline, CDR1 is SGHDT, CDR2 YYEEEE. Genomic DNA (from each subset) was split evenly across several immunoSEQ plates. The table came from immunoSEQ multiplex PCR; TCRdb's copy has only in-frame clones and leaves some out. The data show fewer than 200,000 clones, 90% to 95% seen once. The clonotype originates from a woman between 25 and 40 years old in good health. This rearrangement joins TRBV5-6 to TRBJ2-5; a possible D gene is TRBD2 (5 bases). The DNA end is more similar to TRBJ2-7, so the J call may be wrong. The sample comprised naive CD4+ T cells sorted from blood. Subset denoted: CD45RA+ positively selected. The CDR3 is CASSLRDYEQYF. For the CDR3, the DNA is TGTGCCAGCAGCTTACGGGACTACGAGCAGTACTTC.